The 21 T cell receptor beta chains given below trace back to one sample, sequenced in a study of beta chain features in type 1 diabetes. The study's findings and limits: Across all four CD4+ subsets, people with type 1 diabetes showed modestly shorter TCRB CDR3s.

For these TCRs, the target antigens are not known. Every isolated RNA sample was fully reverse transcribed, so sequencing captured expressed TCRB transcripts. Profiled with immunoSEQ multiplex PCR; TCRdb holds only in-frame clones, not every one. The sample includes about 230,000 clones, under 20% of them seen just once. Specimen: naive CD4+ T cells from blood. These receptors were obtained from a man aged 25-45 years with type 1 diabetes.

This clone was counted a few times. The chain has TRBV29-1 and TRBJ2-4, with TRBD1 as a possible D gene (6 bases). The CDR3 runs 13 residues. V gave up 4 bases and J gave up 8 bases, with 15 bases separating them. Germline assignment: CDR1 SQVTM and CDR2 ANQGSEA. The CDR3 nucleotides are TGCAGCGTTGGACCGCTCAAGGGGGACATTCAGTACTTC. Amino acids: CSVGPLKGDIQYF.

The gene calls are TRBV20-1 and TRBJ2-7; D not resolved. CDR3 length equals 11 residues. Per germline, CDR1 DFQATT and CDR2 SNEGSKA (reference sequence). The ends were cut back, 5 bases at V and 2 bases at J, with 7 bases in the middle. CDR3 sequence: CSAFRTYEQYF. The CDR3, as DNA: TGCAGTGCTTTTAGAACCTACGAGCAGTACTTC.

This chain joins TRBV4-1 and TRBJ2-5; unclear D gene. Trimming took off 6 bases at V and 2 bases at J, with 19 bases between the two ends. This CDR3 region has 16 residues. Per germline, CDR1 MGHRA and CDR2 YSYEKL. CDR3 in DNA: TGCGCCAGCAGGGCGTCGGGTGGGCGGCTACAAGAGACCCAGTACTTC. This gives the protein CASRASGGRLQETQYF.

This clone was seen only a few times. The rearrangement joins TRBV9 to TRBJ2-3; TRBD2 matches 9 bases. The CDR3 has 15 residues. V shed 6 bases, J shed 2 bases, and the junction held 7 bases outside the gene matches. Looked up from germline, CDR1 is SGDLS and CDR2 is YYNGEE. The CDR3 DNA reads TGTGCCAGCATCAGGGAGCGGGGGGACACAGATACGCAGTATTTT. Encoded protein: CASIRERGDTDTQYF.

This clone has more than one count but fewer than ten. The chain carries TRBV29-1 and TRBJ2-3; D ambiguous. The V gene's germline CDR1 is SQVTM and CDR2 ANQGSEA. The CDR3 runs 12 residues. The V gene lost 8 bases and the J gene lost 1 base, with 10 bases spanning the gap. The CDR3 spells CSCSDGTDTQYF. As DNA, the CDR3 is TGCAGCTGCAGCGACGGCACAGATACGCAGTATTTT.

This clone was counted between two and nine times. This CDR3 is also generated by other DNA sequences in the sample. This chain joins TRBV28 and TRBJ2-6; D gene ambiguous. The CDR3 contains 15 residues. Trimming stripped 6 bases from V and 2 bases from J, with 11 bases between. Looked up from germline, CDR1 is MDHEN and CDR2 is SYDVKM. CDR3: CASSKGAAGANVLTF. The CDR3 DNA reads TGTGCCAGCAGCAAAGGCGCAGCTGGGGCCAACGTCCTGACTTTC. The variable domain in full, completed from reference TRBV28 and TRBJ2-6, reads DVKVTQSSRYLVKRTGEKVFLECVQDMDHENMFWYRQDPGLGLRLIYFSYDVKMKEKGDIPEGYSVSREKKERFSLILESASTNQTSMYLCASSKGAAGANVLTFGAGSRLTVL.

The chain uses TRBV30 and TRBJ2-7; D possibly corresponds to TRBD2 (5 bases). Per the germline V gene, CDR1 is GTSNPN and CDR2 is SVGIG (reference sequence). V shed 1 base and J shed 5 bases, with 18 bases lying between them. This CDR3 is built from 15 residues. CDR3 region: CAWSGRKEAADEQYF. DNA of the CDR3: TGTGCCTGGAGTGGGAGGAAAGAGGCGGCCGACGAGCAGTACTTC.

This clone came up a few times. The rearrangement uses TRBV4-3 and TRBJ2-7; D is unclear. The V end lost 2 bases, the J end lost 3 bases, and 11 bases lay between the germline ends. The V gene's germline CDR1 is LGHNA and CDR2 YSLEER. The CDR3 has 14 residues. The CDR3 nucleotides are TGCGCCAGCAGCCAACTTACGTCCAGCTACGAGCAGTACTTC. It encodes CASSQLTSSYEQYF.

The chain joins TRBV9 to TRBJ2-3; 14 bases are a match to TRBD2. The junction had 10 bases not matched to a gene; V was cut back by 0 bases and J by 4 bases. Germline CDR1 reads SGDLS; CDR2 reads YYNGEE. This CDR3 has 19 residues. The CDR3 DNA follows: TGTGCCAGCAGCGTAGGTCGTTGGGGACTAGCGGGAGACGCAGATACGCAGTATTTT. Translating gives CASSVGRWGLAGDADTQYF. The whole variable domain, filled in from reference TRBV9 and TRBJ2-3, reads DSGVTQTPKHLITATGQRVTLRCSPRSGDLSVYWYQQSLDQGLQFLIQYYNGEERAKGNILERFSAQQFPDLHSELNLSSLELGDSALYFCASSVGRWGLAGDADTQYFGPGTRLTVL.

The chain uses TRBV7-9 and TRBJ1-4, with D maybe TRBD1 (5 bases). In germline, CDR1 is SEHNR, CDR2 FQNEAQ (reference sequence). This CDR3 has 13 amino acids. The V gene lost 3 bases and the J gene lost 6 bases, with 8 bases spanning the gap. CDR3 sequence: CASSFIGDEKLFF. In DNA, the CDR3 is TGTGCCAGCAGCTTCATAGGGGATGAAAAACTGTTTTTT.

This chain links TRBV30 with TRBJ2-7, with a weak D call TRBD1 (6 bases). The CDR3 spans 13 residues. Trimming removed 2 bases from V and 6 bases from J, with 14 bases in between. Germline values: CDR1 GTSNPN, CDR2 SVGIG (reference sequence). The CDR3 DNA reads TGTGCCTGGAGTCTCCAGGGGTCCACCGAGCAGTACTTC. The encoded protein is CAWSLQGSTEQYF. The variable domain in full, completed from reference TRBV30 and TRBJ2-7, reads SQTIHQWPATLVQPVGSPLSLECTVEGTSNPNLYWYRQAAGRGLQLLFYSVGIGQISSEVPQNLSASRPQDRQFILSSKKLLLSDSGFYLCAWSLQGSTEQYFGPGTRLTVT.

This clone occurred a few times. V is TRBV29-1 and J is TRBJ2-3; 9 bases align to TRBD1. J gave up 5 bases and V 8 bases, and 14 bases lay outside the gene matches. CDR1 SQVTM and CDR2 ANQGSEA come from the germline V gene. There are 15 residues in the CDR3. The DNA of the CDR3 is TGCAGCTTCCAGACCGGGACAGGGATTATAGATACGCAGTATTTT. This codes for CSFQTGTGIIDTQYF.

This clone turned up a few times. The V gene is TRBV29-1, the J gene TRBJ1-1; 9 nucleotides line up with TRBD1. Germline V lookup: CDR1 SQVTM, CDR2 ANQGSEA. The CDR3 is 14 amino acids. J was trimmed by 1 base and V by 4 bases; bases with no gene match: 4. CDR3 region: CSVAGQGRNTEAFF. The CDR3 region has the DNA TGCAGCGTTGCTGGACAGGGGCGGAACACTGAAGCTTTCTTT. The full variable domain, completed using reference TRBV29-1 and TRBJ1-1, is SAVISQKPSRDICQRGTSLTIQCQVDSQVTMMFWYRQQPGQSLTLIATANQGSEATYESGFVIDKFPISRPNLTFSTLTVSNMSPEDSSIYLCSVAGQGRNTEAFFGQGTRLTVV.

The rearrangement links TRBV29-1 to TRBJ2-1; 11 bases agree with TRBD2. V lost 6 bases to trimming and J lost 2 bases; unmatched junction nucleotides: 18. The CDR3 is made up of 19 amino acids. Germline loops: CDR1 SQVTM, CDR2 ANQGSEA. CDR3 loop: CSVRLRIARLAGTYNEQFF. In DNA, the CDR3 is TGCAGCGTCCGCCTACGCATAGCCCGACTAGCGGGAACCTACAATGAGCAGTTCTTC.

CDR3 sequence reads: CASSLPGTRRNEQFF. As DNA, the CDR3 is TGTGCCAGCAGTTTACCAGGGACCCGTAGGAATGAGCAGTTCTTC. V usage is TRBV27 and J usage is TRBJ2-1, with D perhaps assigned TRBD1 or TRBD2 (5 bases each). The CDR3 extends over 15 amino acids. V was trimmed by 2 bases and J by 7 bases, leaving 15 bases between them. The germline V gene has CDR1 MNHEY and CDR2 SMNVEV (reference sequence).

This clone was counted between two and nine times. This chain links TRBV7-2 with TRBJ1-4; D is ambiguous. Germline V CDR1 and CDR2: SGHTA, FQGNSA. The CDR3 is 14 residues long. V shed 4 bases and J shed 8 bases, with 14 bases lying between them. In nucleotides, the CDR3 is TGTGCCAGCAGCTCGACGGGGAGCGTGGAAAAACTGTTTTTT. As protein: CASSSTGSVEKLFF.

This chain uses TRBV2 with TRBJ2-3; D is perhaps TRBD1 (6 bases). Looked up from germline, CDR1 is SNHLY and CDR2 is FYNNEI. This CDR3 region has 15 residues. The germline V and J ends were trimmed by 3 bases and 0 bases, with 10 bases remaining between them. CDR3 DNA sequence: TGTGCCAGCAGTGATGGGACACCTAGCACAGATACGCAGTATTTT. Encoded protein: CASSDGTPSTDTQYF.

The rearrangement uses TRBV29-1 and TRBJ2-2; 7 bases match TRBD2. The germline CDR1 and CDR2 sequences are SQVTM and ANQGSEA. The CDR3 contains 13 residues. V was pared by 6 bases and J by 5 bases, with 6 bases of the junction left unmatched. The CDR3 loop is CSVGLVRTGELFF. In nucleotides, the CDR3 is TGCAGCGTCGGACTAGTGCGGACCGGGGAGCTGTTTTTT.

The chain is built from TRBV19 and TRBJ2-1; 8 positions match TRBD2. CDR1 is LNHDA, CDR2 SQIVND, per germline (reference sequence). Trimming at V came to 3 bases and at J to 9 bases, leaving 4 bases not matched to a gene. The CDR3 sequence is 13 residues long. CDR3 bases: TGTGCCAGTAGTATTACCGGGACTAGTGAGCAGTTCTTC. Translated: CASSITGTSEQFF.

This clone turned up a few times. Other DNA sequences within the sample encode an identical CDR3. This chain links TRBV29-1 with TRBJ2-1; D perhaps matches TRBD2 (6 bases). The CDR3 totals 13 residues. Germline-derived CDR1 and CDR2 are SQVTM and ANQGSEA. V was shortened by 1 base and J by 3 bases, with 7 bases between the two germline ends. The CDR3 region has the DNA TGCAGCGTTGAAGGGGGGGACTACAATGAGCAGTTCTTC. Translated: CSVEGGDYNEQFF.

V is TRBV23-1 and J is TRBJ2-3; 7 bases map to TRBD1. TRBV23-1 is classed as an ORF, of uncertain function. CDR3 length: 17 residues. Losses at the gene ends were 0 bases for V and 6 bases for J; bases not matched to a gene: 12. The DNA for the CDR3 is TGCGCCAGCAGTCAATCCCCCTCGACAGGGAACGTCGATACGCAGTATTTT. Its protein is CASSQSPSTGNVDTQYF.